This TCR beta chain originates from a study of shared clonotypes between healthy human individuals. Overall study: Used for every donor were three CD4 naive, three CD4 memory, two CD8 naive and one CD8 memory plate. Whole-study findings and limits: It was anticipated that sequencing depth would influence how many clonotypes donors shared. Non-shared clonotypes had lower generation probabilities than clonotypes shared by all four sorted-subset donors.

In this sample, this clone turned up a few times. What it binds is not known. Each replicate PCR on the sorted subsets used roughly 210 ng DNA (around 31,000 T cell genomes). Using immunoSEQ multiplex PCR, the repertoire was profiled, and TCRdb retains in-frame clones only, with some absent. The table records fewer than 3 million clones, less than 95% of them present only once. The receptor was derived from a man aged 18 to 30 in good health. Some clones in this sample may be carry-over from other donors' samples. The source material was naive CD4+ T cells from PBMCs. The subset is: CD45RA+ positively selected.

CDR3 in amino acids: CASSGDDRVYQPQHF. The DNA for the CDR3 is TGTGCCAGTAGTGGGGACGACAGGGTGTATCAGCCCCAGCATTTT. This chain joins TRBV19 and TRBJ1-5, with 7 bases identical to TRBD1. V was clipped by 5 bases and J by 5 bases; unmatched bases: 9. The CDR3 is 15 residues long. In germline, CDR1 is LNHDA, CDR2 SQIVND (reference sequence).